The 10 T cell receptor beta chains below were found in one sample sequenced in a study of T cells after yellow fever vaccination (dated by TCRdb to about 2019). Libraries came from 5' RACE. Instrument used: Illumina HiSeq 2500. The public reads were reprocessed in TCRdb via fastp at Q25 and MiXCR, keeping in-frame beta chains. Rows with one shared CDR3 protein collapse into an entry with the most common genes and DNA. This sample holds 610,000 or so distinct CDR3 sequences; 9% to 15% were observed only once. More than 13% of the sample is taken by the ten largest. The sample's treatment or condition, from its label and the paper: live attenuated yellow fever vaccine strain. The sequenced sample was PBMCs, obtained on the day of the yellow fever booster vaccination. The source of these receptors is a young man who received the YFV17D yellow fever vaccine.

V and J are TRBV9 and TRBJ2-3, with TRBD2 identical over 7 bases. CDR1 and CDR2 from the germline V gene are SGDLS and YYNGEE. V dropped 6 bases and J dropped 3; count of bases not matched to a gene: 1. The CDR3 has 12 amino acids. This chain's CDR3 is CASTSGTDTQYF. The CDR3 DNA is TGTGCCAGCACTAGCGGAACAGATACGCAGTATTTT. Full variable domain (outside the CDR3, taken from reference TRBV9 and TRBJ2-3): DSGVTQTPKHLITATGQRVTLRCSPRSGDLSVYWYQQSLDQGLQFLIQYYNGEERAKGNILERFSAQQFPDLHSELNLSSLELGDSALYFCASTSGTDTQYFGPGTRLTVL.

The J gene is TRBJ2-7, the V gene TRBV5-1, with D hard to call. V lost 5 bases and J 0 bases, leaving 12 bases between the germline ends. The CDR3 is 14 amino acids. The germline V gene has CDR1 SGHRS and CDR2 YFSETQ. CDR3 sequence (DNA): TGCGCCAGCAGGGCTCGAAGCGACTCCTACGAGCAGTACTTC. Translated, it gives CASRARSDSYEQYF.

This clonotype was seen only a few times. The genes are TRBV19 and TRBJ2-2, with 8 bases fitting TRBD1. The V gene end was trimmed by 7 bases and the J gene end by 7 bases; junction bases not matched to a gene: 8. Germline CDR1 and CDR2: LNHDA and SQIVND (reference sequence). The CDR3 spans 14 residues. In DNA form, the CDR3 reads TGTGCCAGTATCCCCGGGACAGGTATCGGGGAGCTGTTTTTT. Protein sequence: CASIPGTGIGELFF.

The genes are TRBV19 and TRBJ1-1; D unresolved. The V end lost 9 bases, the J end lost 6 bases, and 14 bases lay between the germline ends. Germline V gene data show CDR1 as LNHDA and CDR2 as SQIVND (reference sequence). CDR3 length: 12 residues. CDR3 bases: TGTGCCAGCGTACATCGCGGAGCTGAAGCTTTCTTT. As protein: CASVHRGAEAFF.

V and J are TRBV9 and TRBJ2-7; a weak D match, TRBD2 (5 bases). CDR1 and CDR2 (germline): SGDLS, YYNGEE. The length of the CDR3 is 15 residues. The germline V and J ends were trimmed by 2 bases and 4 bases, with 16 bases remaining between them. CDR3 in DNA: TGTGCCAGCAGCGTCGGGCATCGGGATATTTACGAGCAGTACTTC. Amino acids: CASSVGHRDIYEQYF.

This clonotype was observed a handful of times. The chain couples TRBV11-3 to TRBJ2-2; TRBD2 matches at 9 bases. V shed 5 bases, J shed 8 bases, and the junction held 15 bases outside the gene matches. The CDR3 runs to 17 residues. Germline V gene data show CDR1 as SGHNT and CDR2 as YENEEA. CDR3 sequence reads: CASSPSPGSGRSGELFF. The DNA of the CDR3 is TGTGCCAGCAGCCCTAGCCCTGGTAGCGGGAGAAGTGGGGAGCTGTTTTTT.

This clonotype was counted at least ten times. The chain combines TRBV7-2 with TRBJ2-5; 9 bases agree with TRBD2. Germline V CDR1 and CDR2: SGHTA, FQGNSA. CDR3 length: 15 residues. V lost 6 bases to trimming and J lost 4 bases; unmatched junction nucleotides: 9. The CDR3 is CASSQHLAGRETQYF. CDR3 sequence (DNA): TGTGCCAGCAGTCAACACCTAGCGGGACGAGAGACCCAGTACTTC.

This clonotype showed up just a few times. The gene calls are TRBV30 and TRBJ2-1; 7 bases map to TRBD1. Germline V gene data show CDR1 as GTSNPN and CDR2 as SVGIG (reference sequence). The V segment lost 1 base and the J segment 2 bases; nucleotides outside the gene matches: 5. This CDR3 spans 15 amino acids. The CDR3 coding sequence is TGTGCCTGGAGTGGTCCAGGGACAGCCTACAATGAGCAGTTCTTC. This translates into CAWSGPGTAYNEQFF.

This clonotype showed up just a few times. This sequence joins TRBV2 and TRBJ1-5; D is unresolved. Trimming removed 4 bases at V and 2 bases at J, with 18 bases between. CDR1 is SNHLY and CDR2 is FYNNEI in the germline V gene. This CDR3 spans 17 amino acids. CDR3 bases: TGTGCCAGCAGTGCACGGCCTTGGGTGGTAGGCAATCAGCCCCAGCATTTT. It translates to CASSARPWVVGNQPQHF.

The genes are TRBV12-3 or TRBV12-4 and TRBJ1-5, with D possibly being TRBD1 (5 bases). Trimming took 5 bases from V and 6 from J, leaving 17 bases between them. This CDR3 contains 15 residues. DNA for the CDR3: TGTGCCAGCAGTCTAGGGACTAGTAGGGGTCAGCCCCAGCATTTT. Translating it yields CASSLGTSRGQPQHF.